Below, 23 T cell receptor beta chains from the same sample are listed, as sequenced in a study of Ad26.COV2.S vaccination and SARS-CoV-2 variants (dated by TCRdb to the early 2020s). The library relied on the immunoSEQ multiplex PCR assay. What TCRdb holds here is the immuneACCESS table cut down to in-frame rearrangements. Part of the clones is not present; checked against another copy, under half of the missing clones reflect an unresolved V gene, and the others are unexplained. The sample yields 250,000 or so clones; about 83% were counted once. Under 3% of the sample is in the top ten clones. According to the study, the label for this sample's treatment or condition signals: roughly 20 received Ad26.COV2.S at low or high dose, single or two shots; a few received placebo; per-sample allocation not given. Repertoires of vaccine and placebo recipients were sequenced from samples collected on day 63 after the first injection.

The specimen comprised peripheral blood, sampled in a trial of Ad26.COV2.S vaccine versus placebo. The receptors here all came from a person aged 18-65 years who received the Ad26.COV2.S COVID-19 vaccine or a placebo.

V is TRBV6-5 and J is TRBJ1-2; tentative D call: TRBD1 (5 bases). Trimming stripped 8 bases from V and 4 bases from J, with 17 bases between. The CDR3 is made up of 14 amino acids. CDR1 and CDR2 (germline): MNHEY, SVGAGI. In DNA, the CDR3 is TGTGCCAGCGCAGCTTCGGGACGGATCTATGGCTACACCTTC. It translates to CASAASGRIYGYTF.

The rearrangement uses TRBV7-3 and TRBJ2-6; D might be TRBD1 or TRBD2, each matching 6 bases. The ends were cut back, 5 bases at V and 4 bases at J, with 15 bases in the middle. The germline V gene encodes CDR1 SGHTA and CDR2 FQGTGA. The CDR3 spans 16 residues. The CDR3 reads CASSPDGGSGANVLTF. CDR3 DNA sequence: TGTGCCAGCAGCCCCGACGGGGGCTCCGGGGCCAACGTCCTGACTTTC.

The chain carries TRBV9 and TRBJ2-3; 7 nucleotides agree with TRBD2. The trim removed 6 bases at V and 2 bases at J, leaving 9 bases unmatched. CDR3 size: 15 residues. Germline CDR1 reads SGDLS; CDR2 reads YYNGEE. The CDR3 sequence: CASTGGAGTTDTQYF. DNA of the CDR3: TGTGCCAGCACAGGAGGAGCGGGGACCACAGATACGCAGTATTTT.

The rearrangement joins TRBV9 to TRBJ1-5, with 10 bases fitting TRBD1. The J segment lost 10 bases and the V segment lost 4 bases, leaving 5 bases of the junction unmatched. The CDR3 loop spans 13 amino acids. Germline loops: CDR1 SGDLS, CDR2 YYNGEE. CDR3 residues: CASSPTGGPPQHF. The CDR3 DNA reads TGTGCCAGCAGCCCGACAGGGGGCCCACCCCAGCATTTT.

The chain couples TRBV12-3 or TRBV12-4 to TRBJ2-1; possible D gene TRBD2, 5 bases. V lost 3 bases and J 7 bases, leaving 10 bases between the germline ends. The CDR3 length is 13 residues. In nucleotides, the CDR3 is TGTGCCAGCAGTTTTACGTCGGGGAATGAGCAGTTCTTC. Its translation is CASSFTSGNEQFF.

The chain carries TRBV6-1 and TRBJ2-7; the D is unclear. V lost 0 bases and J lost 9, with 9 bases in between. The CDR3 has 12 residues. Per the germline V gene, CDR1 is MNHNS and CDR2 is SASEGT. CDR3 sequence: CASSEARWAQYF. The CDR3 nucleotides are TGTGCCAGCAGTGAAGCTAGGTGGGCGCAGTACTTC.

V usage is TRBV3-1 (or the pseudogene TRBV3-2) and J usage is TRBJ1-2; no firm D call. The CDR3 has 14 amino acids. V lost 1 base and J lost 3, with 9 bases in between. Germline V CDR1 and CDR2: LGHDT, YNNKEL (reference sequence). CDR3 region: CASSQVTGHYGYTF. For the CDR3, the DNA is TGTGCCAGCAGCCAAGTCACGGGCCACTATGGCTACACCTTC.

This clone has a single count. The chain employs TRBV6-5 and TRBJ1-2; D is unclear. This CDR3 region has 11 residues. Trimming took off 6 bases at V and 4 bases at J, with 6 bases between the two ends. Looked up from germline, CDR1 is MNHEY and CDR2 is SVGAGI. The CDR3, as DNA: TGTGCCAGCAGGACCCTCTATGGCTACACCTTC. Protein product: CASRTLYGYTF.

V and J are TRBV11-2 and TRBJ1-4, with 7 bases aligning to TRBD1. Germline trimming cut 3 bases from V and 4 bases from J; bases unmatched to any gene: 5. This CDR3 spans 15 amino acids. Germline CDR1 reads SGHAT; CDR2 reads FQNNGV. CDR3 protein: CASSFDRAGNEKLFF. The CDR3 DNA reads as TGTGCCAGCAGCTTCGACAGGGCGGGTAATGAAAAACTGTTTTTT.

V and J are TRBV27 and TRBJ1-1; D not resolved. There are 15 residues in the CDR3. Germline V gives CDR1 MNHEY, CDR2 SMNVEV (reference sequence). The ends were cut back, 4 bases at V and 4 bases at J, with 16 bases in the middle. The CDR3 DNA sequence: TGTGCCAGCAGTTCGGACGCCGCAGGAAGCACTGAAGCTTTCTTT. It is translated as CASSSDAAGSTEAFF.

The V and J genes are TRBV4-1 and TRBJ2-1, with 10 nucleotides matching TRBD2. The CDR3 spans 16 residues. Germline assignment: CDR1 MGHRA and CDR2 YSYEKL. V was pared by 1 base and J by 9 bases, with 9 bases of the junction left unmatched. The CDR3, as DNA: TGCGCCAGCAGCCAAGCCCCAGCGGGGGGGCAGGCTGAGCAGTTCTTC. Translation gives CASSQAPAGGQAEQFF.

The rearrangement uses TRBV4-2 and TRBJ2-5; D gene unclear. CDR1 and CDR2 from the germline V gene are LGHNA and YNFKEQ. Trimming removed 0 bases from V and 5 bases from J, with 13 bases in between. This CDR3 has 15 amino acids. In nucleotides, the CDR3 is TGTGCCAGCAGCCAAGATAGGATGGAATGGGAGACCCAGTACTTC. Translation: CASSQDRMEWETQYF.

The CDR3 loop reads CASSYGGESDEQYF. DNA for the CDR3: TGTGCCAGCAGTTACGGGGGGGAATCGGACGAGCAGTACTTC. The V gene is TRBV6-5, the J gene TRBJ2-7, with 7 bases identical to TRBD2. J gave up 5 bases and V 2 bases, and 6 bases lay outside the gene matches. This CDR3 is built from 14 residues. Per germline, CDR1 MNHEY and CDR2 SVGAGI.

The chain joins TRBV18 to TRBJ1-2; D uncertain. V was shortened by 1 base and J by 4 bases, with 13 bases between the two germline ends. The CDR3 sequence is 15 residues long. Germline V CDR1 and CDR2: KGHSH, LQKENI. CDR3 DNA sequence: TGTGCCAGCTCACCACTCACAACCCGGGGCTATGGCTACACCTTC. This encodes CASSPLTTRGYGYTF.

This clone was seen a single time. The chain recombines TRBV7-6 with TRBJ2-3; 8 bases fit TRBD2. Germline CDR1 is SGHVS and CDR2 is FNYEAQ. The CDR3 sequence is 16 residues long. J was trimmed by 4 bases and V by 8 bases; bases with no gene match: 14. The CDR3: CASATSEGGSADTQYF. DNA for the CDR3: TGTGCCAGCGCGACTAGCGAGGGTGGAAGCGCAGATACGCAGTATTTT.

The rearrangement links TRBV25-1 to TRBJ2-1; the match to TRBD2 covers 8 bases. V gave up 4 bases and J gave up 11 bases; unmatched junction bases: 16. Germline V gene data show CDR1 as MGHDK and CDR2 as SYGVNS. This CDR3 spans 16 amino acids. The CDR3 here is CASSGFTGTRHQQQFF. The CDR3 DNA reads TGTGCCAGCAGTGGTTTTACCGGGACTAGGCACCAGCAGCAGTTCTTC.

This chain joins TRBV7-3 and TRBJ1-6, with 7 bases that match TRBD1. This CDR3 is 15 amino acids long. The germline V gene has CDR1 SGHTA and CDR2 FQGTGA. Losses at the gene ends were 1 base for V and 10 bases for J; bases not matched to a gene: 7. The CDR3 DNA reads TGTGCCAGCAGCTTAATGCCAGGGGGGGAGTCACCCCTCCACTTT. Translating gives CASSLMPGGESPLHF. The full variable domain, with the rest looked up from reference TRBV7-3 and TRBJ1-6, is GAGVSQTPSNKVTEKGKYVELRCDPISGHTALYWYRQSLGQGPEFLIYFQGTGAADDSGLPNDRFFAVRPEGSVSTLKIQRTERGDSAVYLCASSLMPGGESPLHFGNGTRLTVT.

The chain carries TRBV7-2 and TRBJ1-4; D remains ambiguous. Germline CDR1 reads SGHTA; CDR2 reads FQGNSA. Trimming stripped 5 bases from V and 7 bases from J, with 8 bases between. The CDR3 runs 12 residues. The CDR3: CASSRPGEKLFF. CDR3 coding DNA: TGTGCCAGCAGCAGACCGGGTGAAAAACTGTTTTTT. The variable domain in full, with the rest retrieved from reference TRBV7-2 and TRBJ1-4, is GAGVSQSPSNKVTEKGKDVELRCDPISGHTALYWYRQSLGQGLEFLIYFQGNSAPDKSGLPSDRFSAERTGGSVSTLTIQRTQQEDSAVYLCASSRPGEKLFFGSGTQLSVL.

The genes are TRBV4-1 and TRBJ2-3; TRBD2 aligns across 11 bases. Germline V lookup: CDR1 MGHRA, CDR2 YSYEKL. This CDR3 comprises 16 residues. The junction had 3 bases not matched to a gene; V was cut back by 0 bases and J by 4 bases. The CDR3 loop reads CASSQDQLAGADTQYF. Written as DNA, the CDR3 is TGCGCCAGCAGCCAAGATCAACTAGCGGGAGCAGATACGCAGTATTTT.

This clone was seen only once. The rearrangement uses TRBV4-1 and TRBJ1-1; D is possibly TRBD1 (5 bases). V gave up 0 bases and J gave up 9 bases, with 8 bases separating them. Germline CDR1 reads MGHRA; CDR2 reads YSYEKL. The CDR3 sequence is 12 residues long. CDR3 coding DNA: TGCGCCAGCAGCCAAGATAGGGGACAAGCTTTCTTT. Its protein is CASSQDRGQAFF.

This clone was picked up a small number of times. The V call is TRBV20-1, the J call TRBJ1-5; D remains ambiguous. Looked up from germline, CDR1 is DFQATT and CDR2 is SNEGSKA (reference sequence). Trimming pared 3 bases from V and 0 bases from J, leaving 15 bases between. The CDR3 consists of 16 residues. For the CDR3, the DNA is TGCAGTGCTAGTGGCAGCCCCTCCTATAGCAATCAGCCCCAGCATTTT. It specifies CSASGSPSYSNQPQHF.

This clone was seen more than once but under ten times. CDR3 nucleotide sequence: TGTGCCAGCAGTTCCAAGCGGGTAGCGGGGGGGGCCAAAAACATTCAGTACTTC. This sequence encodes CASSSKRVAGGAKNIQYF. The chain has TRBV7-8 and TRBJ2-4; 11 nucleotides match TRBD2. V dropped 6 bases and J dropped 1; count of bases not matched to a gene: 11. Germline CDR1 is SGHVS and CDR2 is FQNEAQ. CDR3 length: 18 amino acids.

The rearrangement uses TRBV7-9 and TRBJ2-7; D might be TRBD2 (6 bases). Germline V gene data show CDR1 as SEHNR and CDR2 as FQNEAQ (reference sequence). Trimming stripped 3 bases from V and 7 bases from J, with 13 bases between. The CDR3 has 13 residues. CDR3 DNA: TGTGCCAGCAGCTTTGCTGCGGGGCCTGAGCAGTACGTC. Its protein product is CASSFAAGPEQYV.